A selection of T cell receptor beta chains follows, all from one sample in a study of blood T cell repertoires in COVID-19. Assay used: immunoSEQ multiplex PCR; TCRdb lists only in-frame clones, some missing. The table has 140,000 to 150,000 clones, approximately 80% seen once; the top ten hold approximately 3.4%. The material sequenced was peripheral blood. These TCRs come from a man between 65 and 85 years old who had recovered from COVID-19. CDR3s include the opening cysteine and the closing phenylalanine or tryptophan. Expanded clones get a size class; other rows say once, few or many, or leave the size out.

V gene,clone size,CDR3 protein
TRBV10-3,few,CAIRTSYEQYF
TRBV18,-,CASSPLSAGSSYNEQFF
TRBV30,-,CAWSSTGYGYTF
TRBV19,-,CASRRGDTEAFF
TRBV4-3,-,CASSQGDRTTNEKLFF
TRBV9,-,CASSPPVNTGELFF
TRBV10-3,once,CATKSQGASYEQYF
TRBV18,-,CASSPGGKFDGYTF
TRBV7-9,-,CASSLGTGWDYGYTF
TRBV28,-,CASSLASGRQNIQYF
TRBV19,-,CASSEQVSTDTQYF
TRBV5-1,-,CASSLDGYGYTF
TRBV4-1,-,CASSQGWAGSNTGELFF
TRBV5-4,-,CASSPIAGVDEQFF
TRBV12-3/TRBV12-4,-,CASKRDSYEQYF
TRBV9,-,CASSAAGTTYEQYF
TRBV18,-,CASSPRQQETQYF
TRBV7-9,-,CASSLAANTEAFF
TRBV5-1,-,CASSGRVHTDTQYF
TRBV7-6,-,CASSPGDRGIDTQYF
TRBV12-3/TRBV12-4,once,CASRTSVGETQYF
TRBV10-1,once,CASSQAGGTEAFF
TRBV7-9,-,CASSFGQTLSYEQYF
TRBV5-4,once,CASSTARTASYEQYF
TRBV7-2,-,CASSTTPEVTQYF
TRBV14,-,CASSQGQTEDTEAFF
TRBV3-1/TRBV3-2,-,CASSQEGGSPYNEQFF
TRBV14,few,CASSQEGDRGYNEQFF
TRBV6-5,-,CASTPKGTAYEQYF
TRBV5-1,-,CASSLGPLLSSYNSPLHF
TRBV29-1,-,CSVEDFPNYEQYF
TRBV4-1,-,CASSQPGAGTNYGYTF
TRBV24-1,-,CATLRGAGDVPSYEQYF
TRBV4-1,-,CASSHYGLAGVGGGIQYF
TRBV5-4,-,CASSLVTSGLYTGELFF
TRBV14,-,CASSQAGRTEAFF
TRBV11-2,few,CASSLAPRAEQYF
TRBV21-1,-,CAPRLAGLTDTQYF
TRBV2,-,CASSEGGRGGYTF
TRBV5-1,-,CASSLVGLGAYEQYF
TRBV7-9,-,CASSHSTEAFF
TRBV3-1/TRBV3-2,few,CASSQELELAGGFNEQFF
TRBV3-1/TRBV3-2,-,CASSQERGRDEKLFF
TRBV3-1/TRBV3-2,-,CASSSKETQYF
TRBV7-6,once,CASSSGQGSEQYF
TRBV7-2,-,CASSLVLAPTGELFF
TRBV2,-,CASSSTSGMGEQYF
TRBV29-1,-,CSVVAAATTEQYF
TRBV5-6,few,CASSSRQVGDGIYGYTF
TRBV27,-,CASRNRGIFDEQYF